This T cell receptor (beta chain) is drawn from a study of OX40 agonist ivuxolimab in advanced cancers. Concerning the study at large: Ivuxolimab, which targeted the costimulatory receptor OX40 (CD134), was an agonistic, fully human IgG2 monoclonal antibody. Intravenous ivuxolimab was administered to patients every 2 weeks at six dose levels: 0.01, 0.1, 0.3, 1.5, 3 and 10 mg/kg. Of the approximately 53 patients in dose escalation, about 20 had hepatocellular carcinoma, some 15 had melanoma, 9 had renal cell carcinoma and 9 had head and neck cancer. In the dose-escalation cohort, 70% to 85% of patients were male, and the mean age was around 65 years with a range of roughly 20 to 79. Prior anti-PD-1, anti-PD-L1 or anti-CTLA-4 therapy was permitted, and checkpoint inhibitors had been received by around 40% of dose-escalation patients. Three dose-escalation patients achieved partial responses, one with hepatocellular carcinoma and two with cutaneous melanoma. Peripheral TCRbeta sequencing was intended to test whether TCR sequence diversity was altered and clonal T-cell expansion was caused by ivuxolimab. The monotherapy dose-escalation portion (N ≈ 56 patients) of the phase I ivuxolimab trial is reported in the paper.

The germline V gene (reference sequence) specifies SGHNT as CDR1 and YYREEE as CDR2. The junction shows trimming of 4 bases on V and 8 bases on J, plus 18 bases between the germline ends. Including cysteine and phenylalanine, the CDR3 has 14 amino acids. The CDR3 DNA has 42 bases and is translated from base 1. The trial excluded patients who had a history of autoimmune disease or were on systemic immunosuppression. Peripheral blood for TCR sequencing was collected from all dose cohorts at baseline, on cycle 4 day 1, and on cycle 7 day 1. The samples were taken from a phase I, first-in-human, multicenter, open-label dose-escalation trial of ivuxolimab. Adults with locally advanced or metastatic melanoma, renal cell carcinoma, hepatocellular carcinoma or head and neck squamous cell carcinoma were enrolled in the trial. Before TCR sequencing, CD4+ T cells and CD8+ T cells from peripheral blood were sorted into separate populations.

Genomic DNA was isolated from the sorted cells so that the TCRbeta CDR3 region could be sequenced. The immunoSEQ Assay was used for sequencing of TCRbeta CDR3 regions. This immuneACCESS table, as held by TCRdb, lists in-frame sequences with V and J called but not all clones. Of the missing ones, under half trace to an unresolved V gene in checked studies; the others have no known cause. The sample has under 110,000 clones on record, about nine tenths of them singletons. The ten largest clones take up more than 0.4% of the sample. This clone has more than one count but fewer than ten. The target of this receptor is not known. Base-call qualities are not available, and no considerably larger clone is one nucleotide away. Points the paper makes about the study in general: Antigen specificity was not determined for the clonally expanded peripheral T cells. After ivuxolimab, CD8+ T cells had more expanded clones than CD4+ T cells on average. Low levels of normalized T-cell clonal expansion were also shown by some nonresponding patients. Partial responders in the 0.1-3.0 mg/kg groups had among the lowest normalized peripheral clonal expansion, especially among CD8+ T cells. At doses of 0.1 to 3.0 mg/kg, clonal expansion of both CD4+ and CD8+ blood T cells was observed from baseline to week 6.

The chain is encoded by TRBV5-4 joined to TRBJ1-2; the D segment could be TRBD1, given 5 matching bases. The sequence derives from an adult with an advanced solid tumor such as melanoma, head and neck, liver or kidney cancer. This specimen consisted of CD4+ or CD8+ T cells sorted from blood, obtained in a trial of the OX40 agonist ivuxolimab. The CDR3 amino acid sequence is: CASSHQGQTWGYTF. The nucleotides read TGTGCCAGCAGCCACCAGGGTCAAACTTGGGGCTACACCTTC.